A selection of T cell receptor beta chains follows, all from one sample in a study of blood T cells in healthy people across ages. TCRdb passed the 5' RACE reads through MiXCR, listing each CDR3 protein once. The table lists approximately 810,000 distinct CDR3 sequences, around 30% of them singletons. Input material: blood. The receptors derive from a woman aged 80 or over in good health. CDR3s leave out the opening cysteine and the closing phenylalanine or tryptophan.

V gene	J gene	CDR3 protein
TRBV20-1	TRBJ2-7	SAGTYYEQY
TRBV7-8	TRBJ2-2	ASSLFSGGSTNTGELF
TRBV18	TRBJ1-6	ASSLSSDRVYSPLH
TRBV18	TRBJ1-1	ASSPRGGRRFQDTEAF
TRBV7-2	TRBJ2-2	ASRESGDTGELF
TRBV30	TRBJ2-1	AWSVRLGGGPYNEQF
TRBV28	TRBJ2-1	ASSLQGREQF
TRBV6-4	TRBJ2-1	ASSDSRTSGNDEQF
TRBV2	TRBJ1-1	ASSDYGATEAF
TRBV18	TRBJ1-5	ASSPRQGNGNQPQH
TRBV28	TRBJ2-1	ASRGGGIFHNEQF
TRBV20-1	TRBJ1-4	SAKVGPNEKLF
TRBV27	TRBJ1-1	ASHRGQGTEAF
TRBV3-1	TRBJ1-2	ASSQDGRSGYT
TRBV5-1	TRBJ2-3	ASSLSPPSTDTQY
TRBV14	TRBJ2-5	ASSQSGTRETQY
TRBV2	TRBJ2-7	ASSLDSYLYEQY
TRBV7-2	TRBJ2-3	ASSLAWIAGPRDTQY
TRBV20-1	TRBJ2-3	SANQRVGSTDTQY
TRBV3-1	TRBJ2-1	ASSQDQLAGGPSYNEQF
TRBV7-2	TRBJ2-1	ASSRDFGAYNEQF
TRBV3-1	TRBJ2-7	ASSQGTGGHEQY
TRBV7-9	TRBJ2-1	ASSFSPTRDRGVHEQF
TRBV24-1	TRBJ2-3	ATSDSSRGADTQY
TRBV5-1	TRBJ2-2	ASSLALAVTGELF
TRBV7-2	TRBJ1-6	ASSLGVSYSPLH
TRBV13	TRBJ2-1	ASSSATIPPLSYNEQF
TRBV12-3/TRBV12-4	TRBJ2-1	ASSFAWGQGAYEQF
TRBV7-9	TRBJ2-1	ASSPGRGYNEQF
TRBV30	TRBJ2-5	AWRPPGAWETQY